Sequencing of this TCR beta chain was carried out in a study of T cell responses to AZD1222 COVID-19 vaccine (dated by TCRdb to the early 2020s). With regard to the full study: Because spike-specific TCR depth and breadth did not differ between the two schedules, AZD1222 recipients who got a second dose at roughly 4 weeks were pooled with those who got a second dose at roughly 12 weeks. TCR sequencing was performed for 230 to 250 trial participants, of whom 200 to 210 were given two doses of AZD1222 and approximately 25 were given two doses of MenACWY control vaccine. Trial participants were enrolled by age into 18-55, 56-69 and 70-plus year subgroups, with roughly 160, 29 and 62 TCR-sequenced participants respectively.

Trimming accounts for 0 bases at V and 7 bases at J, while the number of junction bases matched to no gene is 3. The CDR3 covers 15 residues, taking in both the cysteine and the phenylalanine. The entry retains the CDR3 DNA only, 45 bases that are in frame from base 1. The germline V gene yields MNHEY for CDR1 and SVGAGI for CDR2. General conclusions and limits of the study: Most participants were white British and females outnumbered males, and the authors suggested that clonal diversity may have been underestimated. Because no day 14 peak-response samples were available, repertoires were characterized only after the peak T cell response. Reportedly, almost half of the unique spike-specific TCRs recognized epitopes lying outside the regions that are mutated in the B.1.351 and B.1.1.7 variants. Vaccine-associated CD4 TCRs spanned the whole spike protein, with dominant responses in regions 160-218 and 743-854. After two AZD1222 doses, both the breadth and the depth of spike-specific TCRs were significantly higher than at day 0 and than in MenACWY recipients. The 56-69-year group was small, and its depth increase did not reach significance, likely because of low power. Conclusions about previously exposed vaccinees were limited because only six AZD1222 recipients were SARS-CoV-2 seropositive at baseline.

The CDR3 regions of human TCRbeta chains were analyzed by immunosequencing. The source study handled its data this way. Repertoire TCRs were matched against a reference library of SARS-CoV-2-specific TCRs generated with the MIRA antigen-specificity platform. Breadth was defined as the fraction of unique TCRs that were SARS-CoV-2-associated. Depth was defined as the fraction of total T cells that were SARS-CoV-2-associated. Using the MIRA data, each spike-specific TCR was mapped to the spike region that the TCR reacts to and placed in a CD4 or CD8 class. Log10-transformed breadth and depth values were compared by one-way ANOVA with Sidak's multiple comparisons tests. The table was pulled from immuneACCESS by TCRdb, which kept in-frame rearrangements only. Such tables lose some clones; where checked, under half of the loss comes from unresolved V genes, and the rest has no known cause. That table gives V, J and clone size, and the DNA gave D and trimming. The sample table holds 100,000 to 150,000 clones, of which about nine tenths were seen once. The ten top clones hold roughly 4.5% of the sample.

To note about this clone: Its antigen is still unknown. One base away there is no much larger clone; base qualities are not given.

The time point label here, explained by the study, means: baseline before first vaccination. The vaccinee samples were drawn from two UK trials, COV001 and COV002, one of which was a single-blind randomized controlled phase 2/3 trial testing AZD1222 (ChAdOx1 nCoV-19) in healthy adults. For TCRbeta chain sequencing, PBMC samples were collected from trial participants at day 0 and at day 28 after the second dose. Sequences were derived from peripheral blood, sampled on day 0 of AZD1222 vaccination. The TCR originated in an adult in good health. Recombination joined TRBV6-5 with TRBJ1-6; the junction holds 7 bases that match TRBD1. The CDR3 is CASSYSGQKNSPLHF. At the DNA level, the sequence is TGTGCCAGCAGTTACTCGGGACAGAAGAATTCACCCCTCCACTTT.